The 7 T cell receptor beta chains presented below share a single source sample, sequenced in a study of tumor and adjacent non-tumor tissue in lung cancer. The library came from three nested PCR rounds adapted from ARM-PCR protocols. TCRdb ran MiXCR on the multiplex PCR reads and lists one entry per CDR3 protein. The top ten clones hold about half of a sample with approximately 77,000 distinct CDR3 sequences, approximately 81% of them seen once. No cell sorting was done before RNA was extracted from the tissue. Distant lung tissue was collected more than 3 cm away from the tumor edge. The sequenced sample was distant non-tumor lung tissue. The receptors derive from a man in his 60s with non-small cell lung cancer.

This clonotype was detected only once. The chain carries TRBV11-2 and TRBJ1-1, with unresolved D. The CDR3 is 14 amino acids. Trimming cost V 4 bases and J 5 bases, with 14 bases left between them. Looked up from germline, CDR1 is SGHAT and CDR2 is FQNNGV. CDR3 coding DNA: TGTGCCAGCAGCTCGACGGGTAGAGGGACTGAAGCTTTCTTT. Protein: CASSSTGRGTEAFF.

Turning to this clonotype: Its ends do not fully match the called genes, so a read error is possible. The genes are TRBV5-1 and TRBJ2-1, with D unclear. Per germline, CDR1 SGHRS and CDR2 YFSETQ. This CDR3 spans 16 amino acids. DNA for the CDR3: TGCGCCAGCAGCTTGGTTATGGGTCCTACCTACAATGTGCAGTTCTTC. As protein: CASSLVMGPTYNVQFF.

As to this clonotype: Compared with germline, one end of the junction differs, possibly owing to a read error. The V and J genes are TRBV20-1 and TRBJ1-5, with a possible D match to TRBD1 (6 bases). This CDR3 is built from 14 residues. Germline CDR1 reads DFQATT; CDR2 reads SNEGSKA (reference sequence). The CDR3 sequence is CSAKSAGVVQPQHF. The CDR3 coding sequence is TGCAGTGCTAAGTCTGCAGGGGTTGTTCAGCCCCAGCATTTC.

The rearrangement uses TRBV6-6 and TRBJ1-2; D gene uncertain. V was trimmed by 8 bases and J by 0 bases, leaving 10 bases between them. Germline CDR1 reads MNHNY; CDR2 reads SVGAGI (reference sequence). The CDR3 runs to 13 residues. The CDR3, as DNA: TGTGCCAGCGGTTGGGCAACTAACTATGGCTACACCTTC. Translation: CASGWATNYGYTF.

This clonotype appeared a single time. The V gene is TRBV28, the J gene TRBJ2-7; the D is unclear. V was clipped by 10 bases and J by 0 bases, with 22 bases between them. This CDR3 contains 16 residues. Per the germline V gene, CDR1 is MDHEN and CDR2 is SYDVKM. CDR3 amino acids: CAISPTGGGFSYEQYF. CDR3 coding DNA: TGTGCCATCAGCCCTACCGGCGGCGGTTTCTCCTACGAGCAGTACTTC.

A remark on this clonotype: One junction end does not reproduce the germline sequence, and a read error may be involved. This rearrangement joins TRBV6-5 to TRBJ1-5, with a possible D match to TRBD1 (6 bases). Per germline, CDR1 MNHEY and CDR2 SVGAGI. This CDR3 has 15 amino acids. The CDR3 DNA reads TGTACCAGCGGTTACCTACAGGGAATCAATCAGCCCCAGCATTTT. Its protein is CTSGYLQGINQPQHF.

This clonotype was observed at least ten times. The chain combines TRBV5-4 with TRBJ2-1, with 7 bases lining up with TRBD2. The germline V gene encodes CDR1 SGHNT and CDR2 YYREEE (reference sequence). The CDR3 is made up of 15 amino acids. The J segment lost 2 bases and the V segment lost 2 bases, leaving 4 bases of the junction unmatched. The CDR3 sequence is CASSFIAGAYNEQFF. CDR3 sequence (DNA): TGTGCCAGCAGCTTTATTGCGGGAGCCTACAATGAGCAGTTCTTC.